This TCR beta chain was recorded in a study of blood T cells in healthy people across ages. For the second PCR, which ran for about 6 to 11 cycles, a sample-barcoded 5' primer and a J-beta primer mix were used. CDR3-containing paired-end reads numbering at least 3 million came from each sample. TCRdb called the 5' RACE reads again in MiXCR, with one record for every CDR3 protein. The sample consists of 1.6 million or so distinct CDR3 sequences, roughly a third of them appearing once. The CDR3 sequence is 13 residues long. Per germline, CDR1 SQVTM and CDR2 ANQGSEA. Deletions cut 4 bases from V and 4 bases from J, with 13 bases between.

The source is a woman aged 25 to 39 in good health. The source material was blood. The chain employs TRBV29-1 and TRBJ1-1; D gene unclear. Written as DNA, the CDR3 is TGCAGCGTTGTCGGGTCTGCACGCACTGAAGCTTTCTTT. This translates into CSVVGSARTEAFF.